Listed below are T cell receptor beta chains from one sample, sequenced in a study of CD8 T cells in Susac syndrome. MiXCR, applied by TCRdb to the immunoSEQ multiplex PCR reads, yields one record per CDR3 protein. This table holds hundreds of thousands of distinct CDR3 sequences, about 94% found once. Source material: CD4+ T cells from PBMCs. Receptors were obtained from a human donor with multiple sclerosis. Each CDR3 is given without its conserved first and last residue. Expanded clones are given a class, and other clones once, few, many or no size at all.

v_gene: TRBV19
abundance: .
j_gene: TRBJ1-2
CDR3aa: ASSIGQHYGYT

v_gene: TRBV5-1
abundance: .
j_gene: TRBJ2-7
CDR3aa: ASSASGTYEQY

v_gene: TRBV6-6
abundance: .
j_gene: TRBJ1-1
CDR3aa: ASSYLGGMNTEAF

v_gene: TRBV9
abundance: .
j_gene: TRBJ2-1
CDR3aa: ASSSLWGADNEQF

v_gene: TRBV9
abundance: .
j_gene: TRBJ2-1
CDR3aa: ASSPPEAGIWVLENEQF

v_gene: TRBV12-3/TRBV12-4
abundance: .
j_gene: TRBJ2-3
CDR3aa: ASSRVVDGYTDTQY

v_gene: TRBV5-1
abundance: .
j_gene: TRBJ2-7
CDR3aa: ASRPRGLAGGPHEQY

v_gene: TRBV6-6
abundance: .
j_gene: TRBJ1-1
CDR3aa: ASSYGVGLLNTEAF

v_gene: TRBV10-3
abundance: .
j_gene: TRBJ2-2
CDR3aa: AISGTSGLNTGELF

v_gene: TRBV9
abundance: .
j_gene: TRBJ2-2
CDR3aa: ASSAPSINTGELF

v_gene: TRBV6-5
abundance: .
j_gene: TRBJ1-1
CDR3aa: ASRRQGFTEAF

v_gene: TRBV20-1
abundance: .
j_gene: TRBJ2-7
CDR3aa: SARRQGSSYEQY

v_gene: TRBV20-1
abundance: .
j_gene: TRBJ2-2
CDR3aa: SASGFEWGDTGELF

v_gene: TRBV6-1
abundance: .
j_gene: TRBJ1-6
CDR3aa: ASSRGPSDSPLH

v_gene: TRBV12-3/TRBV12-4
abundance: .
j_gene: TRBJ1-1
CDR3aa: ASSAEGQFVPLNTEAF

v_gene: TRBV5-1
abundance: .
j_gene: TRBJ1-6
CDR3aa: ASSLTPLTADNSPLH

v_gene: TRBV19
abundance: .
j_gene: TRBJ2-3
CDR3aa: ASSITGTDTQY

v_gene: TRBV29-1
abundance: .
j_gene: TRBJ1-1
CDR3aa: SVDRDAF

v_gene: TRBV5-1
abundance: .
j_gene: TRBJ2-3
CDR3aa: ASSGTGDLTDTQY

v_gene: TRBV10-3
abundance: .
j_gene: TRBJ2-1
CDR3aa: AISGQGLVYNEQF

v_gene: TRBV15
abundance: .
j_gene: TRBJ1-2
CDR3aa: ATSRDRNYGYT

v_gene: TRBV5-1
abundance: .
j_gene: TRBJ2-1
CDR3aa: ASSPDSAYNEQF

v_gene: TRBV12-3/TRBV12-4
abundance: .
j_gene: TRBJ1-5
CDR3aa: ASRSHRGFNQPQH

v_gene: TRBV20-1
abundance: .
j_gene: TRBJ1-5
CDR3aa: SASLGGSNQPQH

v_gene: TRBV27
abundance: .
j_gene: TRBJ2-3
CDR3aa: ASSLWGVTDTQY

v_gene: TRBV5-1
abundance: .
j_gene: TRBJ2-1
CDR3aa: ASSLIAAGQGNEQF

v_gene: TRBV12-3/TRBV12-4
abundance: .
j_gene: TRBJ2-3
CDR3aa: ASRKTSGGRYTQY

v_gene: TRBV9
abundance: .
j_gene: TRBJ2-4
CDR3aa: ASSPSAVGLGNIQY

v_gene: TRBV7-3
abundance: .
j_gene: TRBJ2-6
CDR3aa: ASSFVGANVLT

v_gene: TRBV20-1
abundance: .
j_gene: TRBJ2-7
CDR3aa: SARRTSGSYEQY

v_gene: TRBV27
abundance: .
j_gene: TRBJ2-1
CDR3aa: ASSPHGNEQF

v_gene: TRBV29-1
abundance: .
j_gene: TRBJ2-1
CDR3aa: SVVSQPGLAASYNEQF

v_gene: TRBV12-3/TRBV12-4
abundance: .
j_gene: TRBJ1-1
CDR3aa: ASSHAGRGNTEAF

v_gene: TRBV20-1
abundance: .
j_gene: TRBJ2-5
CDR3aa: SARDGTSGQETQY

v_gene: TRBV12-3/TRBV12-4
abundance: .
j_gene: TRBJ2-1
CDR3aa: ASNPGARLAGDEQF

v_gene: TRBV5-1
abundance: .
j_gene: TRBJ2-5
CDR3aa: ASSLLSGSQETQY

v_gene: TRBV25-1
abundance: once
j_gene: TRBJ2-5
CDR3aa: ASRPRDQETQY

v_gene: TRBV7-2
abundance: .
j_gene: TRBJ2-1
CDR3aa: ASSPSPTYNEQF

v_gene: TRBV20-1
abundance: once
j_gene: TRBJ2-3
CDR3aa: SARWEGASGTDTQY

v_gene: TRBV20-1
abundance: .
j_gene: TRBJ2-3
CDR3aa: SARVAQGTDTQY

v_gene: TRBV6-1
abundance: .
j_gene: TRBJ2-3
CDR3aa: ASSAQTGADTQY

v_gene: TRBV29-1
abundance: .
j_gene: TRBJ2-6
CDR3aa: SVIPSGANVLT

v_gene: TRBV18
abundance: .
j_gene: TRBJ2-5
CDR3aa: ASSTGTGSQETQY

v_gene: TRBV6-6
abundance: .
j_gene: TRBJ2-1
CDR3aa: ASSSTSGSSYNEQF

v_gene: TRBV29-1
abundance: once
j_gene: TRBJ1-2
CDR3aa: SVDDRVGGYT

v_gene: TRBV18
abundance: .
j_gene: TRBJ1-2
CDR3aa: ASSPPSGYGYT

v_gene: TRBV5-1
abundance: once
j_gene: TRBJ2-2
CDR3aa: ASTPFRAGETGELF

v_gene: TRBV7-9
abundance: .
j_gene: TRBJ1-6
CDR3aa: ASSYYGVYNSPLH

v_gene: TRBV9
abundance: .
j_gene: TRBJ2-5
CDR3aa: ASSVGAEEETQY

v_gene: TRBV20-1
abundance: .
j_gene: TRBJ2-6
CDR3aa: SAKGRAGYAGANVLT

v_gene: TRBV7-3
abundance: .
j_gene: TRBJ2-5
CDR3aa: ASSPRGGSETQY

v_gene: TRBV20-1
abundance: .
j_gene: TRBJ2-5
CDR3aa: SARDERERKTQY

v_gene: TRBV30
abundance: once
j_gene: TRBJ2-1
CDR3aa: AWTRGSGGADEQF

v_gene: TRBV7-6
abundance: .
j_gene: TRBJ2-1
CDR3aa: ASSHPQGTNNEQF

v_gene: TRBV19
abundance: .
j_gene: TRBJ2-3
CDR3aa: ASSIGPYGTDTQY

v_gene: TRBV7-2
abundance: .
j_gene: TRBJ2-5
CDR3aa: ASSLDWGRLETQY

v_gene: TRBV5-1
abundance: .
j_gene: TRBJ2-1
CDR3aa: ASSLALAGEQF

v_gene: TRBV20-1
abundance: once
j_gene: TRBJ1-5
CDR3aa: SARDLQTRNQH

v_gene: TRBV24-1
abundance: .
j_gene: TRBJ2-1
CDR3aa: ATSDGGAAAYNEQF